Presented here are 13 T cell receptor beta chains from one specimen sequenced in a study of T cell clonotyping in hematopoietic cell transplantation. Measured with immunoSEQ multiplex PCR; TCRdb has only the in-frame clones, and not every one. The data hold approximately 11,000 clones, with around 90% observed a single time. Time point described: recipient sample about 28 days before transplant, after cytoreduction. The material sequenced was peripheral blood mononuclear cells, taken before stem cell transplant. The receptors were gathered from a woman aged 40 to 50 with acute myeloid leukemia. Some clones in this sample may be carry-over from other donors' samples.

The rearrangement uses TRBV5-1 and TRBJ2-1, with a tentative D call TRBD2 (7 bases). Trimming removed 1 base at V and 6 bases at J, with 20 bases between. CDR3 length: 17 residues. Germline V CDR1 and CDR2: SGHRS, YFSETQ. CDR3 coding DNA: TGCGCCAGCAGCTTGACTGGGACTACCCAGGGGCGCAATGAGCAGTTCTTC. This gives the protein CASSLTGTTQGRNEQFF.

The J gene is TRBJ1-5, the V gene TRBV27; perhaps TRBD1 as D (5 bases). Germline CDR1 and CDR2: MNHEY and SMNVEV (reference sequence). V lost 3 bases, J lost 7 bases, and 10 bases lay in between. The CDR3 is 13 residues long. CDR3 region: CASSFPGDQPQHF. In DNA form, the CDR3 reads TGTGCCAGCAGTTTTCCCGGGGACCAGCCCCAGCATTTT.

The chain has TRBV5-1 and TRBJ2-7; a weak D match, TRBD2 (5 bases). V lost 1 base to trimming and J lost 5 bases, with 13 bases between them. This CDR3 has 14 residues. Germline assignment: CDR1 SGHRS and CDR2 YFSETQ. The CDR3 region is CASSLTEGRNEQYF. The CDR3 DNA reads TGCGCCAGCAGCTTGACCGAGGGTAGGAACGAGCAGTACTTC. Variable domain in full (rest from reference TRBV5-1 and TRBJ2-7): KAGVTQTPRYLIKTRGQQVTLSCSPISGHRSVSWYQQTPGQGLQFLFEYFSETQRNKGNFPGRFSGRQFSNSRSEMNVSTLELGDSALYLCASSLTEGRNEQYFGPGTRLTVT.

The chain uses TRBV25-1 and TRBJ1-1, with 9 bases aligning to TRBD1. Unmatched junction bases numbered 6, after V lost 8 bases and J lost 2 bases. Germline values: CDR1 MGHDK, CDR2 SYGVNS. The length of the CDR3 is 14 residues. The CDR3 reads CASGGQGYNTEAFF. The CDR3 coding sequence is TGTGCCAGCGGAGGACAGGGGTACAACACTGAAGCTTTCTTT.

The V gene is TRBV28, the J gene TRBJ1-2; the match to TRBD1 covers 7 bases. CDR1 is MDHEN, CDR2 SYDVKM, per germline. CDR3 size: 14 residues. After removal of 2 bases from V and 1 base from J, the junction contained 1 base not matched to a gene. Here the CDR3 DNA reads TGTGCCAGCAGTTTAGGGACAGTTAACTATGGCTACACCTTC. Its protein is CASSLGTVNYGYTF.

This sequence joins TRBV5-6 and TRBJ2-5; D uncertain. The CDR3 spans 16 residues. Deletions cut 3 bases from V and 5 bases from J, with 20 bases between. Germline V gives CDR1 SGHDT, CDR2 YYEEEE. CDR3 region: CASSWGKGPASETQYF. CDR3 coding DNA: TGTGCCAGCAGCTGGGGAAAGGGCCCGGCCTCGGAGACCCAGTACTTC.

The chain carries TRBV25-1 and TRBJ1-5; D is perhaps TRBD1 (6 bases). V dropped 2 bases and J dropped 5 bases, with 13 bases sitting between them. This CDR3 has 15 residues. Germline lookup yields CDR1 MGHDK and CDR2 SYGVNS. The CDR3 protein is CASSENTGKDQPQHF. The CDR3 coding sequence is TGTGCCAGCAGTGAAAACACAGGGAAAGATCAGCCCCAGCATTTT.

The chain combines TRBV5-7 with TRBJ2-2; possible D gene TRBD2, 5 bases. TRBV5-7 is an ORF, and what it does is uncertain. The germline V and J ends were trimmed by 4 bases and 4 bases, with 17 bases remaining between them. The CDR3 length is 16 residues. In nucleotides, the CDR3 is TGTGCCAGCAGCCCGCCCCGGGAATGTCCCACCGGGGAGCTGTTTTTT. Protein product: CASSPPRECPTGELFF.

The chain couples TRBV30 to TRBJ1-1; no definite D call. The germline V and J ends were trimmed by 4 bases and 10 bases, with 16 bases remaining between them. This CDR3 contains 12 residues. Germline V gene lookup returns CDR1 GTSNPN and CDR2 SVGIG (reference sequence). The CDR3 region has the DNA TGTGCCTGGATTACCGTTGGCGGCGCAGCTTTCTTT. Amino acids: CAWITVGGAAFF. Full variable domain (missing parts from reference TRBV30 and TRBJ1-1): SQTIHQWPATLVQPVGSPLSLECTVEGTSNPNLYWYRQAAGRGLQLLFYSVGIGQISSEVPQNLSASRPQDRQFILSSKKLLLSDSGFYLCAWITVGGAAFFGQGTRLTVV.

The rearrangement links TRBV5-8 to TRBJ1-5; D is unclear. The germline V gene encodes CDR1 SGHTS and CDR2 YDEGEE. Trimming cost V 1 base and J 4 bases, with 12 bases left between them. This CDR3 is built from 15 residues. CDR3 nucleotide sequence: TGTGCCAGCAGCTTGAGAAGCTTGAGTAATCAGCCCCAGCATTTT. Translated, it gives CASSLRSLSNQPQHF.

This clone was seen just once. The chain uses TRBV9 and TRBJ2-5; a possible D gene is TRBD2 (6 bases). V was trimmed by 1 base and J by 1 base, leaving 14 bases between them. The CDR3 is 16 residues long. Germline V lookup: CDR1 SGDLS, CDR2 YYNGEE. In nucleotides, the CDR3 is TGTGCCAGCAGCGTAAAGTCGGGAGTGGGCCAAGAGACCCAGTACTTC. Its translation: CASSVKSGVGQETQYF.

The chain combines TRBV5-4 with TRBJ1-1; no clear D. Between the trimmed V and J ends, which lost 4 bases and 4 bases, there was a span of 14 bases. The CDR3 loop spans 14 amino acids. Germline V gives CDR1 SGHNT, CDR2 YYREEE (reference sequence). The DNA for the CDR3 is TGTGCCAGCAGCCCCACGGCGGGGAGCACTGAAGCTTTCTTT. The encoded protein is CASSPTAGSTEAFF.

This chain's CDR3 is CAISESGTGRAGANVLTF. CDR3 coding DNA: TGTGCCATCAGTGAGTCGGGGACAGGGCGGGCTGGGGCCAACGTCCTGACTTTC. V is TRBV10-3 and J is TRBJ2-6; 9 positions match TRBD1. V gave up 0 bases and J gave up 2 bases; unmatched junction bases: 5. The CDR3 is 18 residues long. Germline values: CDR1 ENHRY, CDR2 SYGVKD.